The T cell receptor (beta chain) described here comes from a study of identical twins. Study results and caveats: Partly confounded zero-insertion analyses could result from invariant MAIT and iNKT cells.

Details on this clonotype: Antigen specificity is unknown.

Trimming cost V 5 bases and J 0 bases; bases outside gene matches: 3. The CDR3 totals 14 residues. Germline CDR1 DFQATT, CDR2 SNEGSKA (reference sequence). MiXCR, applied by TCRdb to the 5' RACE reads, yields one record per CDR3 protein. The sample has more than 1.5 million distinct CDR3 sequences, about 30% seen once. The receptor comes from a newborn girl in good health. The chain links TRBV20-1 to TRBJ2-1, with TRBD2 matching over 8 bases. The sequenced sample consisted of cord blood. The CDR3 DNA reads as TGCAGTGCTGCGCGGGGGGTCTCCTACAATGAGCAGTTCTTC. This gives the protein CSAARGVSYNEQFF.